Presented here are 2 T cell receptor beta chains from one specimen sequenced in a study of blood T cell repertoires in COVID-19. Sequencing was performed with immunoSEQ multiplex PCR; in TCRdb, only in-frame clones are kept and a portion is missing. The top ten clones hold 9.5% to 15% of a sample with approximately 79,000 clones, approximately 80% of them seen once. Sequencing was performed on peripheral blood. These receptors were obtained from a man aged 50 or older with COVID-19, enrolled during active disease.

The chain uses TRBV9 and TRBJ1-2; a possible D gene is TRBD1 (5 bases). The CDR3 runs to 14 residues. In germline, CDR1 is SGDLS, CDR2 YYNGEE. The V end was cut by 0 bases, the J end by 8 bases, with 14 bases between. The CDR3 DNA reads TGTGCCAGCAGCGTAGAGGGACTCCGTCGCGGCTACACCTTC. It translates to CASSVEGLRRGYTF.

V is TRBV6-5 and J is TRBJ1-6; D unresolved. Germline V gene sequence: CDR1 MNHEY, CDR2 SVGAGI. With 0 bases removed from V and 11 bases from J, the gap between germline ends came to 8 bases. CDR3 length equals 13 residues. Here the CDR3 reads CASSYSRLAPLHF. The DNA of the CDR3 is TGTGCCAGCAGTTACTCTCGGTTGGCACCCCTCCACTTT.